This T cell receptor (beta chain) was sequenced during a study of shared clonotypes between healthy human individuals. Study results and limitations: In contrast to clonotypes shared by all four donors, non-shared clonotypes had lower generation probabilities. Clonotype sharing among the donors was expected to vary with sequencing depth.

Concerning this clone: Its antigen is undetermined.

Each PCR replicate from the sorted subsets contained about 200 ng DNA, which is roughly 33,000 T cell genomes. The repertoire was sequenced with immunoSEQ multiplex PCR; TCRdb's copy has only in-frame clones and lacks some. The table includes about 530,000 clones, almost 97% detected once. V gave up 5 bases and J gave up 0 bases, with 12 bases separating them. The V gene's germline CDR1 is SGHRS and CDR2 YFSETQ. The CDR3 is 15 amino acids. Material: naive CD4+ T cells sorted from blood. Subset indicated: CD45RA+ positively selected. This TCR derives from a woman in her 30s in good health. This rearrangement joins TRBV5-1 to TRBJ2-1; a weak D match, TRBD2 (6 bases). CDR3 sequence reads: CASRPGEASYNEQFF. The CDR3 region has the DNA TGCGCCAGCAGACCGGGGGAGGCCTCCTACAATGAGCAGTTCTTC. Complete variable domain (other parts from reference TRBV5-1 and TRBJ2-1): KAGVTQTPRYLIKTRGQQVTLSCSPISGHRSVSWYQQTPGQGLQFLFEYFSETQRNKGNFPGRFSGRQFSNSRSEMNVSTLELGDSALYLCASRPGEASYNEQFFGPGTRLTVL.